This T cell receptor beta chain derives from a study of T cell responses to AZD1222 COVID-19 vaccine. Sequencing was performed with immunoSEQ multiplex PCR; in TCRdb, only in-frame clones are kept and a portion is missing. The data contain more than 120,000 clones, roughly nine tenths of them singletons. Whole-study findings and limits: Just a handful of AZD1222 recipients were seropositive at baseline. Two doses of AZD1222 preceded a rise in Spike-specific TCR breadth and depth.

This clone was seen a handful of times. Its cognate antigen is unknown. Germline V gene data show CDR1 as SGHNT and CDR2 as YYREEE (reference sequence). The CDR3 sequence is 15 residues long. Trimming cost V 4 bases and J 0 bases, with 13 bases left between them. The chain has TRBV5-4 and TRBJ1-1; no clear D gene. The source of this sequence is an adult who received the AZD1222 COVID-19 vaccine. The starting material was peripheral blood, obtained 28 days after the second AZD1222 dose. This CDR3 reads CASSPQQLLNTEAFF. In nucleotides, the CDR3 is TGTGCCAGCAGCCCCCAACAGCTACTGAACACTGAAGCTTTCTTT.